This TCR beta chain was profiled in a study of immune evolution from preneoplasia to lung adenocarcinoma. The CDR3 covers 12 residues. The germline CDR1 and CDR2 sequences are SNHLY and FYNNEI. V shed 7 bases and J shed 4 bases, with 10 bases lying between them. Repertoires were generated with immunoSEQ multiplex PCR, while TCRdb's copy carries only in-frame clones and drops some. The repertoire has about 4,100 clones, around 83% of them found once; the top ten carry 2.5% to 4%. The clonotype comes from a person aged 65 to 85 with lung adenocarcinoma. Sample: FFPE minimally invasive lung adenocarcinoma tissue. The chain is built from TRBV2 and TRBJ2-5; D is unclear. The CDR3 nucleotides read TGTGCCAGCATGAAGGACCTAGAGACCCAGTACTTC. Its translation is CASMKDLETQYF.